The 10 T cell receptor beta chains in this list originate from one sample, sequenced in a study of blood T cell repertoires in COVID-19. The protocol was immunoSEQ multiplex PCR, while the TCRdb copy is restricted to in-frame clones and leaves out a portion. The table lists 95,000 to 110,000 clones, about 85% of them singletons, with 3.1% in the top ten. Material: peripheral blood. Source of these receptors: a man aged 50 to 59 in a cohort sampled during active COVID-19.

The chain employs TRBV5-1 and TRBJ2-2; tentatively, D is TRBD2 (5 bases). Germline V gene lookup returns CDR1 SGHRS and CDR2 YFSETQ. The CDR3 totals 15 residues. Trimming pared 1 base from V and 8 bases from J, leaving 15 bases between. The CDR3 DNA reads as TGCGCCAGCAGCTTGTCCCGATCAAGGACTGGGGAGCTGTTTTTT. It yields the protein CASSLSRSRTGELFF.

The rearrangement uses TRBV12-2 and TRBJ2-2; the table names TRBD2, a call not compared with the DNA. TRBV12-2 is a pseudogene. The CDR3 totals 17 residues. CDR3: CASRLARGSNPPGELFF. As DNA, the CDR3 is TGTGCAAGTCGCTTAGCGCGCGGTAGTAATCCCCCCGGGGAGCTGTTTTTT.

This sequence joins TRBV5-1 and TRBJ2-3; D is possibly TRBD2 (5 bases). Trimming shortened V by 6 bases and J by 4 bases, and 12 bases separated the two germline ends. The CDR3 length is 13 residues. Per germline, CDR1 SGHRS and CDR2 YFSETQ. CDR3 DNA: TGCGCCAGCAAGTCTCAGAGGGCAGATACGCAGTATTTT. It codes for CASKSQRADTQYF.

This clone has just one count. This chain links TRBV29-1 with TRBJ1-2, with 8 nucleotides matching TRBD1. Per the germline V gene, CDR1 is SQVTM and CDR2 is ANQGSEA. The V gene end was trimmed by 7 bases and the J gene end by 8 bases; junction bases not matched to a gene: 9. The CDR3 runs to 12 residues. CDR3 protein: CSDRTGLGGYTF. The CDR3 region has the DNA TGCAGCGACCGGACAGGGCTTGGGGGCTACACCTTC.

The chain employs TRBV5-5 and TRBJ2-4; weak D call: TRBD2 (5 bases). The CDR3 is 12 residues long. With 0 bases removed from V and 12 bases from J, the gap between germline ends came to 10 bases. Per the germline V gene, CDR1 is SGHKS and CDR2 is YYEKEE (reference sequence). The CDR3 DNA sequence: TGTGCCAGCAGCTTGGGACGGGAACCTCAGTACTTC. Translation gives CASSLGREPQYF.

This clone was recorded only once. V is TRBV29-1 and J is TRBJ1-1, with a tentative D call TRBD1 (6 bases). The CDR3 runs 12 residues. V lost 6 bases and J 4 bases, leaving 12 bases between the germline ends. Per germline, CDR1 SQVTM and CDR2 ANQGSEA. CDR3 residues: CSVAGVVTEAFF. In DNA, the CDR3 is TGCAGCGTCGCAGGGGTAGTCACTGAAGCTTTCTTT.

The chain carries TRBV6-5 and TRBJ1-5, with 7 bases matching TRBD1. There are 15 residues in the CDR3. V shed 6 bases, J shed 6 bases, and the junction held 11 bases outside the gene matches. The germline V gene has CDR1 MNHEY and CDR2 SVGAGI. The DNA of the CDR3 is TGTGCCAGCAGGCCGGCTGGACAGGCAGGTCAGCCCCAGCATTTT. Protein sequence: CASRPAGQAGQPQHF.

The chain's CDR3 is CASSLADSAEAFF. The CDR3 DNA reads as TGTGCCAGCAGCTTGGCCGATTCGGCTGAAGCTTTCTTT. This rearrangement joins TRBV5-4 to TRBJ1-1; D gene ambiguous. Germline V gene lookup returns CDR1 SGHNT and CDR2 YYREEE (reference sequence). V was cut by 0 bases and J by 6 bases, with 9 bases left in between. The CDR3 consists of 13 residues.

The chain joins TRBV29-1 to TRBJ2-3, with D possibly being TRBD2 (6 bases). Germline CDR1 is SQVTM and CDR2 is ANQGSEA. Trimming left V 4 bases short and J 11 bases short, with 16 bases between. The CDR3 runs to 12 residues. CDR3 nucleotide sequence: TGCAGCGTTGGGGCGGGGCCCCGGTTGCAGTATTTT. This encodes CSVGAGPRLQYF.

The chain recombines TRBV5-8 with TRBJ2-5; no reliable D call. This CDR3 region has 12 residues. Trimming pared 4 bases from V and 3 bases from J, leaving 7 bases between. Germline V lookup: CDR1 SGHTS, CDR2 YDEGEE. As DNA, the CDR3 is TGTGCCAGCAGCGTTTATGAAGAGACCCAGTACTTC. Its protein is CASSVYEETQYF.